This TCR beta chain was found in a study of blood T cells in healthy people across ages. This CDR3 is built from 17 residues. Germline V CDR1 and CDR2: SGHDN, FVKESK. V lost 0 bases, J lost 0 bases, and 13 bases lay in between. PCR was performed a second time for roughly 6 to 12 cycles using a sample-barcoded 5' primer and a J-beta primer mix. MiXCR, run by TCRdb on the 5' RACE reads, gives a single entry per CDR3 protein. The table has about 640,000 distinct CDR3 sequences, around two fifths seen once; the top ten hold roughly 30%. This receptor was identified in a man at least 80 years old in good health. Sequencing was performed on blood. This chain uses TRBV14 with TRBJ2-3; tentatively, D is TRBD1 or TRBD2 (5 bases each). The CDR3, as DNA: TGTGCCAGCAGCCAAGACGGGACCCTGAGGAGCACAGATACGCAGTATTTT. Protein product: CASSQDGTLRSTDTQYF.